A single sample gave rise to the 30 T cell receptor beta chains below, sequenced in a study of T-cell memory formation after mild COVID-19. One entry per CDR3 protein, called by TCRdb with MiXCR from the 5' RACE reads. The sample holds 300,000 to 350,000 distinct CDR3 sequences, roughly 15% seen once. Sequencing was done on a sample of PBMCs or a T cell subset sorted from them (not recorded which). These receptors came from a young man who had mild COVID-19 (a few samples of this study predate the infection). Cell type and time point are not known.

The V call is TRBV5-1, the J call TRBJ1-4, with D unresolved. The CDR3 sequence is 14 residues long. Germline CDR1 is SGHRS and CDR2 is YFSETQ. The germline V and J ends were trimmed by 0 bases and 4 bases, with 7 bases remaining between them. CDR3 sequence (DNA): TGCGCCAGCAGCTTGGAGGGCCTTAATGAAAAACTGTTTTTT. Residues: CASSLEGLNEKLFF.

The sample holds many counts of this clonotype. V and J are TRBV7-6 and TRBJ2-6; possibly TRBD2 for D (6 bases). The V end was cut by 0 bases, the J end by 1 base, with 13 bases between. This CDR3 is 18 amino acids long. Germline values: CDR1 SGHVS, CDR2 FNYEAQ. The CDR3 protein is CASSLAGGITSGANVLTF. For the CDR3, the DNA is TGTGCCAGCAGCTTAGCAGGCGGGATTACATCTGGGGCCAACGTCCTGACTTTC.

This clonotype was detected only a few times. This chain connects TRBV7-2 to TRBJ1-2; D gene uncertain. The length of the CDR3 is 12 residues. Trimming pared 3 bases from V and 8 bases from J, leaving 10 bases between. The germline gives CDR1 SGHTA, CDR2 FQGNSA. CDR3 sequence (DNA): TGTGCCAGCAGCTTCTCAAGCCTAGGCTACACCTTC. It codes for CASSFSSLGYTF.

The V call is TRBV2, the J call TRBJ1-3; no definite D call. V was pared by 5 bases and J by 0 bases, with 8 bases between. Germline assignment: CDR1 SNHLY and CDR2 FYNNEI. This CDR3 region has 14 residues. This CDR3 is CASSPTFSGNTIYF. In DNA form, the CDR3 reads TGTGCCAGCAGTCCTACGTTCTCTGGAAACACCATATATTTT.

This clonotype was counted a few times. The CDR3 is CASSFRANTEAFF. In nucleotides, the CDR3 is TGTGCCAGCAGCTTTCGGGCGAACACTGAAGCTTTCTTT. The V gene is TRBV7-9, the J gene TRBJ1-1; D is uncertain. This CDR3 contains 13 residues. Germline V gene lookup returns CDR1 SEHNR and CDR2 FQNEAQ (reference sequence). Trimming removed 3 bases at V and 1 base at J, with 6 bases between.

This rearrangement joins TRBV28 to TRBJ2-5, with 12 positions matching TRBD2. CDR3 length: 16 residues. J lost 3 bases, V lost 5 bases, and 7 bases had no gene match. CDR1 is MDHEN, CDR2 SYDVKM, per germline. CDR3 sequence (DNA): TGTGCCAGCAGTCACAGGCCTAGCGGGGGGGAAGAGACCCAGTACTTC. Amino acid sequence: CASSHRPSGGEETQYF. The complete variable domain, with remaining parts taken from reference TRBV28 and TRBJ2-5, reads DVKVTQSSRYLVKRTGEKVFLECVQDMDHENMFWYRQDPGLGLRLIYFSYDVKMKEKGDIPEGYSVSREKKERFSLILESASTNQTSMYLCASSHRPSGGEETQYFGPGTRLLVL.

This clonotype was observed a handful of times. The rearrangement links TRBV6-2 or TRBV6-3 to TRBJ2-1; the D call may be TRBD1 or TRBD2 (5 bases each). Trimming removed 6 bases from V and 7 bases from J, with 13 bases in between. The CDR3 loop spans 13 amino acids. Germline V gives CDR1 MNHEY, CDR2 SVGEGT. The CDR3 region has the DNA TGTGCCAGCAGCAGGGACGGATGGAATGAGCAGTTCTTC. Its translation: CASSRDGWNEQFF.

This clonotype has only a few counts. This chain connects TRBV25-1 to TRBJ2-7; D gene ambiguous. The V gene's germline CDR1 is MGHDK and CDR2 SYGVNS. Deletions cut 1 base from V and 0 bases from J, with 13 bases between. The CDR3 runs 16 residues. The CDR3 sequence is CASSELGQAISYEQYV. CDR3 DNA: TGTGCCAGCAGTGAATTGGGTCAAGCTATCTCCTACGAGCAGTACGTC.

This rearrangement joins TRBV4-3 to TRBJ1-4; 7 nucleotides align to TRBD1. CDR1 and CDR2 from the germline V gene are LGHNA and YSLEER. V was clipped by 0 bases and J by 0 bases; unmatched bases: 10. The CDR3 runs to 19 residues. The DNA of the CDR3 is TGCGCCAGCAGCCAAGAAAGGGGGCCCTCCTATGCAACTAATGAAAAACTGTTTTTT. Its translation is CASSQERGPSYATNEKLFF.

V and J are TRBV7-2 and TRBJ2-3, with TRBD2 as a possible D gene (6 bases). The ends were cut back, 4 bases at V and 5 bases at J, with 10 bases in the middle. Germline CDR1 reads SGHTA; CDR2 reads FQGNSA. This CDR3 comprises 13 residues. CDR3 DNA: TGTGCCAGCAGCTCTAACGGGGGAGATACGCAGTATTTT. It is translated as CASSSNGGDTQYF. The whole variable domain, remainder taken from reference TRBV7-2 and TRBJ2-3, is GAGVSQSPSNKVTEKGKDVELRCDPISGHTALYWYRQSLGQGLEFLIYFQGNSAPDKSGLPSDRFSAERTGGSVSTLTIQRTQQEDSAVYLCASSSNGGDTQYFGPGTRLTVL.

This chain connects TRBV18 to TRBJ2-3, with TRBD1 matching 7 bases. With 4 bases clipped from V and 4 bases from J, the junction kept 20 bases outside the gene matches. This CDR3 has 19 amino acids. Per germline, CDR1 KGHSH and CDR2 LQKENI. CDR3 in amino acids: CASSQPRQGSPWWADTQYF. CDR3 nucleotides: TGTGCCAGCTCACAACCCAGACAGGGTTCGCCCTGGTGGGCAGATACGCAGTATTTT.

The chain combines TRBV4-1 with TRBJ2-1; the D gene could be TRBD1 or TRBD2 (5 bases each). V lost 1 base to trimming and J lost 4 bases, with 14 bases between them. The CDR3 runs 16 residues. Germline lookup yields CDR1 MGHRA and CDR2 YSYEKL. Here the CDR3 reads CASSQVREKGYNEQFF. CDR3 DNA sequence: TGCGCCAGCAGCCAAGTCAGGGAGAAGGGTTACAATGAGCAGTTCTTC.

A few counts support this clonotype. This chain links TRBV5-6 with TRBJ2-7; D perhaps matches TRBD1 (5 bases). The CDR3 is made up of 15 amino acids. Trimming cost V 1 base and J 7 bases, with 18 bases left between them. Germline CDR1 SGHDT, CDR2 YYEEEE. The CDR3 reads CASSLIAGNPTEQYV. Here the CDR3 DNA reads TGTGCCAGCAGCTTGATCGCAGGGAACCCTACGGAGCAGTACGTC.

A few counts support this clonotype. DNA for the CDR3: TGTGCCAGCTCATCATCGCTACAGGGGGCCGGGGAGACCCAGTACTTC. This gives the protein CASSSSLQGAGETQYF. The rearrangement uses TRBV18 and TRBJ2-5; 9 bases line up with TRBD1. The germline V gene has CDR1 KGHSH and CDR2 LQKENI. The length of the CDR3 is 16 residues. V shed 5 bases and J 5 bases; nucleotides not matched to a gene: 12.

The chain couples TRBV5-6 to TRBJ2-1; 10 positions match TRBD1. CDR3 size: 16 residues. The germline V gene encodes CDR1 SGHDT and CDR2 YYEEEE. J lost 8 bases, V lost 0 bases, and 8 bases had no gene match. The chain's CDR3 is CASSLAPGQGTHEQFF. CDR3 coding DNA: TGTGCCAGCAGCTTGGCTCCGGGACAGGGGACCCATGAGCAGTTCTTC.

This clonotype showed up just once. A much larger clone differs by one base, so this may be a read error. V gene TRBV7-7 combines with J gene TRBJ2-1; 9 bases line up with TRBD2. The CDR3 extends over 16 amino acids. Germline V gene data show CDR1 as SSHAT and CDR2 as FNYEAQ (reference sequence). The CDR3 DNA is TGTGCTGGCAGCGACCTTGCGGCGGGGGGGAGCAATGAGCAGTTCTTC. Its translation is CAGSDLAAGGSNEQFF.

V and J are TRBV20-1 and TRBJ2-2; 8 positions agree with TRBD2. Germline assignment: CDR1 DFQATT and CDR2 SNEGSKA (reference sequence). The CDR3 loop spans 15 amino acids. The J segment lost 0 bases and the V segment lost 5 bases, leaving 5 bases of the junction unmatched. CDR3 bases: TGCAGTGCTCCGGGGGGGCTAGCGAACACCGGGGAGCTGTTTTTT. It specifies CSAPGGLANTGELFF.

This chain connects TRBV10-3 to TRBJ1-5; the D gene is possibly TRBD1 (5 bases). The germline V gene has CDR1 ENHRY and CDR2 SYGVKD. This CDR3 comprises 13 residues. The ends were cut back, 4 bases at V and 6 bases at J, with 10 bases in the middle. In DNA form, the CDR3 reads TGTGCCATCAGTGCCCAGGGCGGTCAGCCCCAGCATTTT. Translation gives CAISAQGGQPQHF.

This clonotype was observed a handful of times. V and J are TRBV29-1 and TRBJ2-7, with D possibly TRBD1 on 5 matching bases. CDR3 length: 13 amino acids. Germline assignment: CDR1 SQVTM and CDR2 ANQGSEA. Trimming took off 4 bases at V and 3 bases at J, with 13 bases between the two ends. The CDR3 here is CSVVSGNLYEQYF. CDR3 sequence (DNA): TGCAGCGTTGTTTCAGGGAATCTCTACGAGCAGTACTTC.

This clonotype has only a few counts. The chain's CDR3 is CASSRDSATSYEQYF. The CDR3 region has the DNA TGCGCCAGCAGCAGGGACAGCGCTACCTCCTACGAGCAGTACTTC. V usage is TRBV5-1 and J usage is TRBJ2-7; 7 bases align to TRBD1. CDR3 length: 15 amino acids. Germline V gene data show CDR1 as SGHRS and CDR2 as YFSETQ. Unmatched junction bases numbered 7, after V lost 4 bases and J lost 0 bases.

The gene calls are TRBV5-1 and TRBJ1-2, with D unclear. V lost 2 bases to trimming and J lost 9 bases, with 17 bases between them. The CDR3 consists of 14 residues. Germline V lookup: CDR1 SGHRS, CDR2 YFSETQ. The CDR3 nucleotides are TGCGCCAGCAGCTTTGGGCGAGAGGGATTAAGCTACACCTTC. Residues: CASSFGREGLSYTF. Combining the CDR3 with reference TRBV5-1 and TRBJ1-2 gives the whole variable domain KAGVTQTPRYLIKTRGQQVTLSCSPISGHRSVSWYQQTPGQGLQFLFEYFSETQRNKGNFPGRFSGRQFSNSRSEMNVSTLELGDSALYLCASSFGREGLSYTFGSGTRLTVV.

The table lists this clonotype with many counts. The rearrangement joins TRBV7-9 to TRBJ2-5; D is unclear. The germline gives CDR1 SEHNR, CDR2 FQNEAQ (reference sequence). Deletions cut 1 base from V and 4 bases from J, with 10 bases between. This CDR3 comprises 14 residues. The CDR3 sequence: CASSLGSSLETQYF. In nucleotides, the CDR3 is TGTGCCAGCAGCTTAGGTAGCTCGTTAGAGACCCAGTACTTC.

This clonotype turned up a few times. V is TRBV6-5 and J is TRBJ1-2; D is perhaps TRBD1 (5 bases). There are 15 residues in the CDR3. Germline V gives CDR1 MNHEY, CDR2 SVGAGI. Trimming took 2 bases from V and 7 from J, leaving 17 bases between them. CDR3 nucleotides: TGTGCCAGCAGTTACCGTTACGGGGCTGGAGCTGGCTACACCTTC. Encoded protein: CASSYRYGAGAGYTF.

This chain links TRBV29-1 with TRBJ2-5; 7 bases fit TRBD2. The CDR3 totals 12 residues. J was trimmed by 7 bases and V by 7 bases; bases with no gene match: 9. From germline, CDR1 is SQVTM and CDR2 ANQGSEA. The CDR3 region is CSAREGPRTQYF. CDR3 DNA sequence: TGCAGCGCAAGGGAGGGCCCTAGGACCCAGTACTTC. Complete variable domain (other parts from reference TRBV29-1 and TRBJ2-5): SAVISQKPSRDICQRGTSLTIQCQVDSQVTMMFWYRQQPGQSLTLIATANQGSEATYESGFVIDKFPISRPNLTFSTLTVSNMSPEDSSIYLCSAREGPRTQYFGPGTRLLVL.

In its sample, this clonotype was seen a few times. This chain connects TRBV6-2 or TRBV6-3 to TRBJ1-2; the D gene is possibly TRBD1 (5 bases). Per germline, CDR1 MNHEY and CDR2 SVGEGT. V lost 4 bases, J lost 3 bases, and 12 bases lay in between. This CDR3 region has 14 residues. CDR3 DNA: TGTGCCAGCAGTTCGTTGACAGATCACTATGGCTACACCTTC. Amino acid sequence: CASSSLTDHYGYTF.

The V gene is TRBV10-3, the J gene TRBJ2-5; D is possibly TRBD1 (6 bases). The V gene lost 6 bases and the J gene lost 2 bases, with 7 bases spanning the gap. The CDR3 consists of 12 residues. Germline V CDR1 and CDR2: ENHRY, SYGVKD. CDR3 region: CAIRQGQETQYF. The CDR3 bases are TGTGCCATCAGACAGGGTCAAGAGACCCAGTACTTC.

This clonotype was seen more than once but under ten times. The rearrangement links TRBV6-4 to TRBJ2-1; 7 bases agree with TRBD1. This CDR3 has 14 residues. Germline CDR1 MRHNA, CDR2 SNTAGT. The V gene end was trimmed by 4 bases and the J gene end by 6 bases; junction bases not matched to a gene: 6. This chain's CDR3 is CASSVLRDSNEQFF. In DNA form, the CDR3 reads TGTGCCAGCAGTGTCCTTCGGGACAGCAATGAGCAGTTCTTC.

This clonotype was counted many times. The V call is TRBV7-9, the J call TRBJ2-7; possibly TRBD2 for D (7 bases). Germline V lookup: CDR1 SEHNR, CDR2 FQNEAQ (reference sequence). Between the trimmed V and J ends, which lost 1 base and 3 bases, there was a span of 16 bases. The CDR3 is 16 residues long. This chain's CDR3 is CASSLVSREGHYEQYV. The CDR3 bases are TGTGCCAGCAGCTTAGTTTCCAGGGAGGGACACTACGAGCAGTACGTC.

This clonotype was counted ten times or more. V gene TRBV10-3 combines with J gene TRBJ2-5; no clear D gene. V lost 4 bases and J lost 1, with 7 bases in between. This CDR3 is 13 amino acids long. The V gene's germline CDR1 is ENHRY and CDR2 SYGVKD. Here the CDR3 DNA reads TGTGCCATCAGTGCGAGATCCCAAGAGACCCAGTACTTC. This codes for CAISARSQETQYF.

This clonotype was observed a handful of times. CDR3 sequence reads: CASSTISGTGYYGYTF. For the CDR3, the DNA is TGTGCCAGCAGCACTATTTCCGGGACAGGGTACTATGGCTACACCTTC. V gene TRBV7-9 combines with J gene TRBJ1-2; TRBD1 aligns across 9 bases. Germline V gene data show CDR1 as SEHNR and CDR2 as FQNEAQ (reference sequence). Losses at the gene ends were 5 bases for V and 3 bases for J; bases not matched to a gene: 10. The CDR3 is 16 residues long.